A single sample is the source of the 14 T cell receptor beta chains below, sequenced in a study of persistence of HIV-infected CD4 T cells. No cognate antigen is known for these TCRs. This was the immunoSEQ version 4 assay in survey mode. The data were produced by immunoSEQ multiplex PCR, yet TCRdb's version contains in-frame clones alone and is incomplete. The table shows some 40,000 clones, with roughly nine tenths occurring only once. Cells were stimulated nonspecifically with anti-CD3/anti-CD28 magnetic beads. Sorting of responding CD4+ T cells relied on upregulated CD40 ligand together with CD69. The sample consisted of CD4+ T cells sorted from PBMCs after roughly 17-hour stimulation, taken from a patient who received antiretroviral therapy. These receptors all stem from an adult man with HIV who was CMV-seropositive.

This rearrangement joins TRBV6-5 to TRBJ2-3, with 11 bases matching TRBD2. The trim removed 8 bases at V and 4 bases at J, leaving 5 bases unmatched. Germline V gives CDR1 MNHEY, CDR2 SVGAGI. This CDR3 spans 14 amino acids. The CDR3: CASRASGGSDTQYF. The CDR3 coding sequence is TGTGCCAGCCGCGCTAGCGGGGGGTCAGATACGCAGTATTTT.

The V gene is TRBV6-2 or TRBV6-3, the J gene TRBJ2-3, with TRBD2 as a possible D gene (5 bases). Germline-derived CDR1 and CDR2 are MNHEY and SVGEGT. The V end was cut by 0 bases, the J end by 4 bases, with 11 bases between. The CDR3 loop spans 15 amino acids. The DNA of the CDR3 is TGTGCCAGCAGTTACTCCCGGGGAAGCGCAGATACGCAGTATTTT. Translation: CASSYSRGSADTQYF.

The chain has TRBV19 and TRBJ1-5, with D unclear. The CDR3 loop spans 15 amino acids. With 6 bases removed from V and 2 bases from J, the gap between germline ends came to 14 bases. Germline-derived CDR1 and CDR2 are LNHDA and SQIVND (reference sequence). CDR3 sequence: CASRMGRAGNQPQHF. CDR3 sequence (DNA): TGTGCCAGTAGGATGGGGAGGGCAGGCAATCAGCCCCAGCATTTT.

The rearrangement uses TRBV24-1 and TRBJ1-2; no clear D. The length of the CDR3 is 14 residues. The ends were cut back, 4 bases at V and 2 bases at J, with 10 bases in the middle. The germline CDR1 and CDR2 sequences are KGHDR and SFDVKD. For the CDR3, the DNA is TGTGCCACCAGTGACCTGACACTCAACTATGGCTACACCTTC. The encoded protein is CATSDLTLNYGYTF.

The chain links TRBV14 to TRBJ2-2; the D gene is possibly TRBD1 (6 bases). The CDR3 length is 15 residues. The germline V gene has CDR1 SGHDN and CDR2 FVKESK. Trimming took 1 base from V and 0 from J, leaving 6 bases between them. This chain's CDR3 is CASSQGTANTGELFF. CDR3 DNA: TGTGCCAGCAGCCAAGGGACAGCGAACACCGGGGAGCTGTTTTTT.

The gene calls are TRBV11-2 and TRBJ2-2; 8 bases align to TRBD1. Germline V gene lookup returns CDR1 SGHAT and CDR2 FQNNGV. There are 15 residues in the CDR3. Germline trimming cut 5 bases from V and 5 bases from J; bases unmatched to any gene: 7. The CDR3 loop is CASSLGHRGTGELFF. The CDR3, as DNA: TGTGCCAGCAGCCTGGGACACAGGGGGACCGGGGAGCTGTTTTTT.

This sequence joins TRBV19 and TRBJ1-5, with D perhaps TRBD1 (5 bases). The CDR3 extends over 14 amino acids. The ends were cut back, 3 bases at V and 4 bases at J, with 10 bases in the middle. Germline V lookup: CDR1 LNHDA, CDR2 SQIVND (reference sequence). This CDR3 reads CASSITQGNQPQHF. Here the CDR3 DNA reads TGTGCCAGTAGTATTACTCAGGGAAATCAGCCCCAGCATTTT.

The chain's CDR3 is CASSLGRSREQYF. Here the CDR3 DNA reads TGTGCCAGCAGCTTAGGCAGGTCACGCGAGCAGTACTTC. The chain is built from TRBV5-6 and TRBJ2-7, with D unresolved. The CDR3 extends over 13 amino acids. V was clipped by 2 bases and J by 6 bases, with 12 bases between them. The germline CDR1 and CDR2 sequences are SGHDT and YYEEEE.

J is TRBJ1-4 and V is TRBV2, with D perhaps TRBD1 (5 bases). This CDR3 spans 14 amino acids. Trimming took off 0 bases at V and 10 bases at J, with 12 bases between the two ends. The germline V gene has CDR1 SNHLY and CDR2 FYNNEI. The CDR3 reads CASSEAGVRGKLFF. The DNA of the CDR3 is TGTGCCAGCAGTGAAGCTGGCGTGAGGGGAAAACTGTTTTTT.

V usage is TRBV7-8 and J usage is TRBJ1-5; 7 bases are a match to TRBD1. CDR1 and CDR2 from the germline V gene are SGHVS and FQNEAQ. The CDR3 contains 14 residues. Losses at the gene ends were 1 base for V and 5 bases for J; bases not matched to a gene: 2. The CDR3 region is CASSLGQGYQPQHF. The CDR3 DNA reads TGTGCCAGCAGCTTAGGACAGGGCTATCAGCCCCAGCATTTT.

The chain joins TRBV9 to TRBJ1-6, with TRBD1 matching over 8 bases. Per germline, CDR1 SGDLS and CDR2 YYNGEE. The J segment lost 7 bases and the V segment lost 3 bases, leaving 3 bases of the junction unmatched. The CDR3 loop spans 14 amino acids. CDR3: CASSETGENSPLHF. In DNA, the CDR3 is TGTGCCAGCAGCGAGACAGGGGAAAATTCACCCCTCCACTTT.

The DNA for the CDR3 is TGCGCCAGCACCTTAGAAGGACGGAGCACAGATACGCAGTATTTT. Translation gives CASTLEGRSTDTQYF. V usage is TRBV5-1 and J usage is TRBJ2-3; D unclear. CDR3 length equals 15 residues. Between the trimmed V and J ends, which lost 6 bases and 0 bases, there was a span of 14 bases. The germline V gene has CDR1 SGHRS and CDR2 YFSETQ. The full variable domain, completed using reference TRBV5-1 and TRBJ2-3, is KAGVTQTPRYLIKTRGQQVTLSCSPISGHRSVSWYQQTPGQGLQFLFEYFSETQRNKGNFPGRFSGRQFSNSRSEMNVSTLELGDSALYLCASTLEGRSTDTQYFGPGTRLTVL.

This chain connects TRBV7-2 to TRBJ2-7, with 8 bases that match TRBD2. V lost 1 base, J lost 2 bases, and 4 bases stayed unmatched. The CDR3 consists of 15 residues. Germline V gene lookup returns CDR1 SGHTA and CDR2 FQGNSA. In DNA form, the CDR3 reads TGTGCCAGCAGCTTAGAGGCGGGGGGACCCTACGAGCAGTACTTC. Residues: CASSLEAGGPYEQYF.

Here the CDR3 DNA reads TGTGCCAGCAGGGTTAGATCCACAGGGAATGATGAGCAGTTCTTC. It specifies CASRVRSTGNDEQFF. The chain links TRBV2 to TRBJ2-1; tentatively, D is TRBD1 (6 bases). Germline V gene lookup returns CDR1 SNHLY and CDR2 FYNNEI. The CDR3 sequence is 15 residues long. Trimming removed 6 bases at V and 8 bases at J, with 20 bases between.